Listed below are T cell receptor beta chains from one sample, sequenced in a study of cytomegalovirus exposure and HLA in healthy donors. Clones were sequenced by immunoSEQ multiplex PCR, and TCRdb holds only the in-frame ones, with some missing. This sample yields some 120,000 clones, of which 65% to 75% are seen a single time; over 5% belongs to the top ten. Specimen: PBMCs. All receptors derive from a man aged 35 to 55 in good health and CMV-seropositive. Both conserved end residues are part of each CDR3. Fields, in order: V gene, J gene, D gene, clone size, CDR3 protein, CDR3 DNA. The D gene is left open where the match is weak. Rows may omit the clone size; those that give it use once, few, many or a size class.

>TRBV13|TRBJ2-1|NA|NA
CASSLLATRVRNEQFF
TGTGCCAGCAGCTTATTAGCCACGAGGGTGAGGAATGAGCAGTTCTTC
>TRBV28|TRBJ2-5|NA|once
CASSLLSETQYF
TGTGCCAGCAGTTTACTTTCGGAGACCCAGTACTTC
>TRBV28|TRBJ1-1|NA|NA
CASSPTRDFTKAFF
TGTGCCAGCAGTCCCACCCGTGACTTTACGAAAGCTTTCTTT
>TRBV5-1|TRBJ1-1|NA|few
CASSLGKTRGTEAFF
TGCGCCAGCAGCTTGGGGAAAACGAGAGGGACTGAAGCTTTCTTT
>TRBV27|TRBJ1-5|TRBD1|NA
CASRPTGVRDQPQHF
TGTGCCAGCAGGCCGACAGGGGTTAGGGATCAGCCCCAGCATTTT
>TRBV4-1|TRBJ1-2|TRBD1|NA
CASSQDRWTGSGYTF
TGCGCCAGCAGCCAAGATAGATGGACAGGGAGCGGCTACACCTTC
>TRBV27|TRBJ2-2|TRBD2|few
CASSLLAGQNTGELFF
TGTGCCAGCAGTCTTTTAGCGGGGCAGAACACCGGGGAGCTGTTTTTT
>TRBV11-2|TRBJ2-7|NA|NA
CASSPQGGDYEQYF
TGTGCCAGCAGCCCACAGGGAGGGGACTACGAGCAGTACTTC
>TRBV5-1|TRBJ1-1|TRBD1|few
CASSFYRGWVTEAFF
TGCGCCAGCAGCTTTTACAGGGGGTGGGTCACTGAAGCTTTCTTT
>TRBV6-1|TRBJ2-7|TRBD2|NA
CASSEGLAVTYEQYF
TGTGCCAGCAGTGAAGGACTAGCGGTGACCTACGAGCAGTACTTC
>TRBV19|TRBJ2-7|TRBD1|NA
CASSFTGTGRYEQYF
TGTGCCAGTAGTTTTACCGGGACAGGGCGATACGAGCAGTACTTC
>TRBV7-2|TRBJ2-3|TRBD2|NA
CASSFRLAGGSDTQYF
TGTGCCAGCAGCTTCCGACTAGCGGGAGGTTCAGATACGCAGTATTTT
>TRBV5-1|TRBJ2-7|TRBD2|NA
CASSLLAGLSYEQYF
TGCGCCAGCAGTTTGCTAGCGGGACTGTCCTACGAGCAGTACTTC
>TRBV13|TRBJ2-1|TRBD1|NA
CASSVNRGDEQFF
TGTGCCAGCAGCGTCAACAGGGGCGATGAGCAGTTCTTC
>TRBV5-1|TRBJ2-5|NA|once
CASSPVIQEALQETQYF
TGCGCCAGCAGCCCAGTTATTCAGGAGGCTCTCCAAGAGACCCAGTACTTC
>TRBV6-1|TRBJ2-7|NA|NA
CASSEVAGRYEQYF
TGTGCCAGCAGTGAAGTGGCAGGCCGTTACGAGCAGTACTTC
>TRBV27|TRBJ2-7|NA|NA
CASSRDTYYEQYF
TGTGCCAGCAGCCGGGACACTTATTACGAGCAGTACTTC